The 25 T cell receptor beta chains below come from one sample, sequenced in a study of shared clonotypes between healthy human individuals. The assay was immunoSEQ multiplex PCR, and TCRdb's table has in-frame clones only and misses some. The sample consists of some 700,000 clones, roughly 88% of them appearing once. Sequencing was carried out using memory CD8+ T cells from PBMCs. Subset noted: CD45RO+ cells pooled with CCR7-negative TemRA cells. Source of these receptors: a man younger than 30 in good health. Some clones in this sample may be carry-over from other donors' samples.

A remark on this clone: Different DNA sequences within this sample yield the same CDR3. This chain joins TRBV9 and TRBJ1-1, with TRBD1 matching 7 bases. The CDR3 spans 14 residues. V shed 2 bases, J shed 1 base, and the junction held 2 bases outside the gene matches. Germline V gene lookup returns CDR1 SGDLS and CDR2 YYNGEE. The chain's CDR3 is CASSVRDRNTEAFF. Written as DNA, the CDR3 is TGTGCCAGCAGCGTGAGGGACAGGAACACTGAAGCTTTCTTT.

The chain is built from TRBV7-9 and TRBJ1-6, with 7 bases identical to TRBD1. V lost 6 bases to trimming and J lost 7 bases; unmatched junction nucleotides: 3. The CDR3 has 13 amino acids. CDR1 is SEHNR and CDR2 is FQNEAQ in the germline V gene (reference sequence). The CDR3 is CASRQGSNSPLHF. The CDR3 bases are TGTGCCAGCAGACAGGGGTCAAATTCACCCCTCCACTTT.

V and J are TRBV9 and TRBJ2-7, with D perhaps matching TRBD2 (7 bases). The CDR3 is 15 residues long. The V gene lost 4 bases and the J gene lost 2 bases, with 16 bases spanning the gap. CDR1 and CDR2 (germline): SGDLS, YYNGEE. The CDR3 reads CASSPPAGATYEQYF. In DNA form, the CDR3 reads TGTGCCAGCAGCCCTCCTGCGGGGGCAACCTACGAGCAGTACTTC.

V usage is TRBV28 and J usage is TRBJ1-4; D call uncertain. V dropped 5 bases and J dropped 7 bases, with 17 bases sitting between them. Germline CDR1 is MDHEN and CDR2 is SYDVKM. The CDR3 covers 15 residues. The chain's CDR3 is CASSAGRGNGEKLFF. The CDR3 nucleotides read TGTGCCAGCAGTGCTGGCCGGGGTAACGGTGAAAAACTGTTTTTT.

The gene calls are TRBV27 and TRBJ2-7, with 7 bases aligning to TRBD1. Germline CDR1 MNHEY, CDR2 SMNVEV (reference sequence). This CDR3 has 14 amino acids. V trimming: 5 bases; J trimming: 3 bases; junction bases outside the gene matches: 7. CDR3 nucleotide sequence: TGTGCCAGCAGTCAGACAGGGTTGCTCTACGAGCAGTACTTC. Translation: CASSQTGLLYEQYF.

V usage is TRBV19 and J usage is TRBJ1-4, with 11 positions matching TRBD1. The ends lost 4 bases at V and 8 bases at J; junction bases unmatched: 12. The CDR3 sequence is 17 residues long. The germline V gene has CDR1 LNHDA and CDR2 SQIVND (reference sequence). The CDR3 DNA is TGTGCCAGTAGTAAAAGGACAGGGGGCCTCGAAGGAGAAAAACTGTTTTTT. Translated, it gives CASSKRTGGLEGEKLFF.

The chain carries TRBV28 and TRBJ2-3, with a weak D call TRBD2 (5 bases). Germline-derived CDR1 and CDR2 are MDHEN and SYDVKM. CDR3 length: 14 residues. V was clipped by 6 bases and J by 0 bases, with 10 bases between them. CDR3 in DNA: TGTGCCAGCAGGGGCGGGTATAGCACAGATACGCAGTATTTT. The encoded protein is CASRGGYSTDTQYF. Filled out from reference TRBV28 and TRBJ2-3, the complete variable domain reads DVKVTQSSRYLVKRTGEKVFLECVQDMDHENMFWYRQDPGLGLRLIYFSYDVKMKEKGDIPEGYSVSREKKERFSLILESASTNQTSMYLCASRGGYSTDTQYFGPGTRLTVL.

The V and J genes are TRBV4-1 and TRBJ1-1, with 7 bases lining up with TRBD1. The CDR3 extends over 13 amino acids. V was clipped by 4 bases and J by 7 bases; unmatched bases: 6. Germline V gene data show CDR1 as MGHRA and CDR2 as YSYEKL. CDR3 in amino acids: CASSLDRESEAFF. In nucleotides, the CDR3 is TGCGCCAGCAGCCTAGACAGGGAGAGTGAAGCTTTCTTT.

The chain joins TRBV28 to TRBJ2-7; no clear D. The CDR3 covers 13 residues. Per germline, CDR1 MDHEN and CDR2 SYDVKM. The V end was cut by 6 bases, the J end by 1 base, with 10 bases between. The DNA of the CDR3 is TGTGCCAGCAGCGATTACAGATCCTACGAGCAGTACTTC. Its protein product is CASSDYRSYEQYF.

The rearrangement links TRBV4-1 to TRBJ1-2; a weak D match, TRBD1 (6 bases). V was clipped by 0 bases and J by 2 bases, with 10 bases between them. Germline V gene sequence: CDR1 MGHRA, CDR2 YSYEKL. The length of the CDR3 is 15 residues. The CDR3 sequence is CASSQDTGGNYGYTF. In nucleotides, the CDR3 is TGCGCCAGCAGCCAAGACACCGGGGGCAACTATGGCTACACCTTC.

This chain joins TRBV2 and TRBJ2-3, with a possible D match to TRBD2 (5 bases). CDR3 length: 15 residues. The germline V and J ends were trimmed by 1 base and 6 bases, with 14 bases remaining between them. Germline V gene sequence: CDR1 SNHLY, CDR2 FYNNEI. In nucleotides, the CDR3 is TGTGCCAGCAGTGAAGGGTGGGAGACTGGGGATACGCAGTATTTT. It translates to CASSEGWETGDTQYF.

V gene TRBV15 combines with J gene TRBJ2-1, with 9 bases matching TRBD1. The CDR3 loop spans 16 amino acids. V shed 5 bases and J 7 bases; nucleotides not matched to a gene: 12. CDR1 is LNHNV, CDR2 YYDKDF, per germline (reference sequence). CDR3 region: CATSEGDRGWRNEQFF. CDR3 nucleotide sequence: TGTGCCACCAGCGAGGGTGACAGGGGGTGGAGGAATGAGCAGTTCTTC.

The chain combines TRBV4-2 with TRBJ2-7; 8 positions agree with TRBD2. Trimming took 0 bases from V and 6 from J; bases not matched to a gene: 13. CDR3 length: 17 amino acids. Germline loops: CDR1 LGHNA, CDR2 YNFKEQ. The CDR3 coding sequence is TGTGCCAGCAGCCAAGAACCGAGCGGGGGACTCCCTGCCGAGCAGTACTTC. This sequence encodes CASSQEPSGGLPAEQYF.

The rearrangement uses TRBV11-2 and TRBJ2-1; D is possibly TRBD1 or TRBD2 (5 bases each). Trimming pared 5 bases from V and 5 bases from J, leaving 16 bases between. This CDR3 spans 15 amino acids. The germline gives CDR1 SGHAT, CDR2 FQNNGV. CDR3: CASSPTRGRNNEQFF. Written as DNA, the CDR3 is TGTGCCAGCAGCCCGACCCGGGGACGCAACAATGAGCAGTTCTTC.

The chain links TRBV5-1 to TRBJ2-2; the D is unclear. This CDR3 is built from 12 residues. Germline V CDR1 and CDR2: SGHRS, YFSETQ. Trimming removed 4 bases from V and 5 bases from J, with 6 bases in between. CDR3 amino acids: CASSPRTGELFF. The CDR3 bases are TGCGCCAGCAGCCCGCGGACCGGGGAGCTGTTTTTT.

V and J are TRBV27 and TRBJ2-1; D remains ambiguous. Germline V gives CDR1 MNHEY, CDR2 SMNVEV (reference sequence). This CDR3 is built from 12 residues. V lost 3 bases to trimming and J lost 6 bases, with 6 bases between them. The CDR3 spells CASSFGTNEQFF. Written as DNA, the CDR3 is TGTGCCAGCAGTTTTGGTACCAATGAGCAGTTCTTC.

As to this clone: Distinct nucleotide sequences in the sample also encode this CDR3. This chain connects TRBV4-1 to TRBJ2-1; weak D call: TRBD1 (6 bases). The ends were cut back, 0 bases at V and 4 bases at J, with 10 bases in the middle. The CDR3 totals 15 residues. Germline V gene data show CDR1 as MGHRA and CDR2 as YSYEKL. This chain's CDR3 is CASSQDPGQYNEQFF. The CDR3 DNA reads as TGCGCCAGCAGCCAAGATCCAGGACAGTACAATGAGCAGTTCTTC.

The CDR3 DNA sequence: TGTGCCAGCAGCTTATTTGAGGGGCCCGAGCAGTACTTC. It encodes CASSLFEGPEQYF. V usage is TRBV11-2 and J usage is TRBJ2-7; the D call may be TRBD1 or TRBD2 (5 bases each). V shed 2 bases and J shed 6 bases, with 11 bases lying between them. Germline CDR1 is SGHAT and CDR2 is FQNNGV. The CDR3 is 13 amino acids.

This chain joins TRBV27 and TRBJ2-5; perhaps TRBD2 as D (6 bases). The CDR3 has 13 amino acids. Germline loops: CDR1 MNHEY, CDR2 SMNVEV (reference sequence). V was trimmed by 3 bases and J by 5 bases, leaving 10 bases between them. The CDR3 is CASSFHRGETQYF. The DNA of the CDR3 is TGTGCCAGCAGTTTCCACCGGGGGGAGACCCAGTACTTC.

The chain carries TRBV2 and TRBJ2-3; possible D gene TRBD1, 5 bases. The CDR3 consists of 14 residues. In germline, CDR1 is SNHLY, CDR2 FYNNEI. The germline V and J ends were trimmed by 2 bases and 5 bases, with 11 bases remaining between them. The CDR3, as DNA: TGTGCCAGCAGTGAAATGCAGGGCGGAGATACGCAGTATTTT. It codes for CASSEMQGGDTQYF.

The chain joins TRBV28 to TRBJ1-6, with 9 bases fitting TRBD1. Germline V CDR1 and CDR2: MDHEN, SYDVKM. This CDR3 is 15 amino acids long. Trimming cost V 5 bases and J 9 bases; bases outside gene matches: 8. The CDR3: CASSAAQGAVSPLHF. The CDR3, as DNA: TGTGCCAGCAGTGCCGCACAGGGGGCGGTTTCACCCCTCCACTTT.

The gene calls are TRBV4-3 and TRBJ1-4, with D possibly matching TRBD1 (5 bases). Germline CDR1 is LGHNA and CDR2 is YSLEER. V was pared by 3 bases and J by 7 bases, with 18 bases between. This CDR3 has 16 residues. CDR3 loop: CASSHRHGGVVEKLFF. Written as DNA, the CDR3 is TGCGCCAGCAGCCACAGACACGGGGGGGTAGTTGAAAAACTGTTTTTT.

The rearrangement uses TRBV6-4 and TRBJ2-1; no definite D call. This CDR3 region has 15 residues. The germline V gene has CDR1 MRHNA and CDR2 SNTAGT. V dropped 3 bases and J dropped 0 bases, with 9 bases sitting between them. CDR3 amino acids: CASSERSSSYNEQFF. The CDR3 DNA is TGTGCCAGCAGTGAGCGGAGCAGCTCCTACAATGAGCAGTTCTTC.

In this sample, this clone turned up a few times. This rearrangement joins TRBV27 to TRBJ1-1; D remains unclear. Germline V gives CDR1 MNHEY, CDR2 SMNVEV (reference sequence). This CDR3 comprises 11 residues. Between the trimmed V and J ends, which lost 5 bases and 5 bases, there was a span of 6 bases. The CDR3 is CASSVGTEAFF. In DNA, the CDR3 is TGTGCCAGCAGTGTGGGTACTGAAGCTTTCTTT.

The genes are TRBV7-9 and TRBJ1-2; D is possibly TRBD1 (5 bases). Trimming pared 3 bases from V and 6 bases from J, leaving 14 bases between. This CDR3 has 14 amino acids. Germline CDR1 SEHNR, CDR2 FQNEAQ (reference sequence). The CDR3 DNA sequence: TGTGCCAGCAGCTTGGACATTAAAACCCATGGCTACACCTTC. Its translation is CASSLDIKTHGYTF. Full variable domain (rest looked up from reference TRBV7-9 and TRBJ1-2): DTGVSQNPRHKITKRGQNVTFRCDPISEHNRLYWYRQTLGQGPEFLTYFQNEAQLEKSRLLSDRFSAERPKGSFSTLEIQRTEQGDSAMYLCASSLDIKTHGYTFGSGTRLTVV.